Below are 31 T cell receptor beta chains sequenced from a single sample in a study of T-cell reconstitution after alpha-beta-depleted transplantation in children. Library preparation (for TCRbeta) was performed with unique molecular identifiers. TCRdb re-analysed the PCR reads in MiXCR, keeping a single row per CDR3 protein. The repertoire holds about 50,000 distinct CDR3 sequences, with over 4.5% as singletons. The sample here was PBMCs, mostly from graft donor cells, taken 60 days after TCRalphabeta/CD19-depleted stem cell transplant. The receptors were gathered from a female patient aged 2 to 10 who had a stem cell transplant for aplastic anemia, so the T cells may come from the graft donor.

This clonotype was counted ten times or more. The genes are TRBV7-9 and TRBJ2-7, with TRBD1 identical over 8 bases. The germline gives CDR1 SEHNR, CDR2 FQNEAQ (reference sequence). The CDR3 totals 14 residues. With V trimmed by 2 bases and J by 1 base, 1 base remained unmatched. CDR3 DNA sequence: TGTGCCAGCAGCTTATGGGACAGGTCCTACGAGCAGTACTTC. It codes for CASSLWDRSYEQYF.

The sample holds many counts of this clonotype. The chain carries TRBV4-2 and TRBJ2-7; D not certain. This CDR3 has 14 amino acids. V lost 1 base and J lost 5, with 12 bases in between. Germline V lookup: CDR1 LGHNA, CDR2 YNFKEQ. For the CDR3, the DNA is TGTGCCAGCAGCCAAGGATTCAGGACCGACGAGCAGTACTTC. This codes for CASSQGFRTDEQYF.

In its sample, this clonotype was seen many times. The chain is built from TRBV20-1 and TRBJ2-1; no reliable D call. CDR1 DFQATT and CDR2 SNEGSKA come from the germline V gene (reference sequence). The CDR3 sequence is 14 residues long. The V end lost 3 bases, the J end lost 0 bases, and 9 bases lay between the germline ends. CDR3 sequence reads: CSARALSSYNEQFF. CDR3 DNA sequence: TGCAGTGCTAGGGCCCTCAGCTCCTACAATGAGCAGTTCTTC.

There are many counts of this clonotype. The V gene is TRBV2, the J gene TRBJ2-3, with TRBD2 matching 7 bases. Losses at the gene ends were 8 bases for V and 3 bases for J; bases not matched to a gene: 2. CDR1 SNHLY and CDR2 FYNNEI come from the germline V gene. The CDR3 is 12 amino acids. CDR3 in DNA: TGTGCCAGCGAGCGGGGAACAGATACGCAGTATTTT. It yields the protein CASERGTDTQYF.

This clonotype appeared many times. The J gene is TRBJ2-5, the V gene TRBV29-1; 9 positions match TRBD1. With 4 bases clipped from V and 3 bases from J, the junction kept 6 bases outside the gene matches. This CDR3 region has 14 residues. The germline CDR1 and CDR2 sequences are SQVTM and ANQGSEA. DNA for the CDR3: TGCAGCGTTGTACCACAGGGGGCGGAAGAGACCCAGTACTTC. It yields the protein CSVVPQGAEETQYF.

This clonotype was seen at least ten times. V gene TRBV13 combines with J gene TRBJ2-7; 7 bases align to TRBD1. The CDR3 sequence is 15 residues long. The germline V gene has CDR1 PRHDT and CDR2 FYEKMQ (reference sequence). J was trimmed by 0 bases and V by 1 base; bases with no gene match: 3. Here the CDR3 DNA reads TGTGCCAGCAGCTTAGCCCCAGGGGGCTCCTACGAGCAGTACGTC. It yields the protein CASSLAPGGSYEQYV.

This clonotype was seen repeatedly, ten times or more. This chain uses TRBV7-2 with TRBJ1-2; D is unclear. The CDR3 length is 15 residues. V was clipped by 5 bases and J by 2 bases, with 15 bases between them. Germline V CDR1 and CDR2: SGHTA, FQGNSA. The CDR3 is CASSPGLGPNYGYTF. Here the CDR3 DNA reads TGTGCCAGCAGCCCCGGTTTGGGTCCCAACTATGGCTACACCTTC.

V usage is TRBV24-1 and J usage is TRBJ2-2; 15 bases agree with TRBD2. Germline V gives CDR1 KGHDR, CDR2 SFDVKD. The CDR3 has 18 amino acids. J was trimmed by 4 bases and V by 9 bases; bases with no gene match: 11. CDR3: CATYPGTSGRTGTGELFF. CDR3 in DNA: TGTGCCACCTACCCCGGGACTAGCGGGAGGACGGGCACCGGGGAGCTGTTTTTT.

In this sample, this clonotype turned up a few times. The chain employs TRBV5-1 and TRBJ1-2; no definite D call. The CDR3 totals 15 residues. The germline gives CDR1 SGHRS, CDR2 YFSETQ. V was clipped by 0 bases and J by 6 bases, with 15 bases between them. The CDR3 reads CASSLVAARSDGYTF. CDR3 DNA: TGCGCCAGCAGCTTGGTGGCAGCCCGATCGGATGGCTACACCTTC.

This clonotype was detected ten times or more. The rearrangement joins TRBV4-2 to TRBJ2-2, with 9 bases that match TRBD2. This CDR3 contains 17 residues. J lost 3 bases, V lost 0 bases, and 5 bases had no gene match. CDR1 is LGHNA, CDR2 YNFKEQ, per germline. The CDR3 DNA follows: TGTGCCAGCAGCCAAGACGTGGCGGGGGGGCACACCGGGGAGCTGTTTTTT. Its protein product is CASSQDVAGGHTGELFF.

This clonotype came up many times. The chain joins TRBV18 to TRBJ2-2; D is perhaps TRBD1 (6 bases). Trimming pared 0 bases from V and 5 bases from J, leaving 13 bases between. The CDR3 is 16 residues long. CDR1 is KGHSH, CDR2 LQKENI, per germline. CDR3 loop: CASSPPSRGRTGELFF. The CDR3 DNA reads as TGTGCCAGCTCACCACCAAGCAGGGGAAGGACCGGGGAGCTGTTTTTT.

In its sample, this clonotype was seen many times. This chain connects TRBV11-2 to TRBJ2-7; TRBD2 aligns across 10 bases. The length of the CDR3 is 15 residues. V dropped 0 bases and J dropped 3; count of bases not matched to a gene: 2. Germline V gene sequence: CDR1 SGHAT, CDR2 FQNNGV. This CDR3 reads CASSLELAGFYEQYF. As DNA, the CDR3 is TGTGCCAGCAGCTTAGAACTAGCGGGATTCTACGAGCAGTACTTC.

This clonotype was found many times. The CDR3 DNA reads as TGTGCCAGCAGTTTCGGGCAGGGCCATTCACCCCTCCACTTT. It is translated as CASSFGQGHSPLHF. The chain joins TRBV28 to TRBJ1-6, with D possibly matching TRBD1 (5 bases). From germline, CDR1 is MDHEN and CDR2 SYDVKM. The ends were cut back, 3 bases at V and 8 bases at J, with 11 bases in the middle. CDR3 length: 14 residues. Filled out from reference TRBV28 and TRBJ1-6, the complete variable domain reads DVKVTQSSRYLVKRTGEKVFLECVQDMDHENMFWYRQDPGLGLRLIYFSYDVKMKEKGDIPEGYSVSREKKERFSLILESASTNQTSMYLCASSFGQGHSPLHFGNGTRLTVT.

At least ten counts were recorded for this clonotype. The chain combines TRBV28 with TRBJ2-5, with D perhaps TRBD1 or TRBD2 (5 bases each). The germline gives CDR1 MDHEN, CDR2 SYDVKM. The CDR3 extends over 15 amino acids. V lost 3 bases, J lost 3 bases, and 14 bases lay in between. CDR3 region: CASSFMFGAKETQYF. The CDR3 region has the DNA TGTGCCAGCAGTTTTATGTTCGGGGCCAAAGAGACCCAGTACTTC.

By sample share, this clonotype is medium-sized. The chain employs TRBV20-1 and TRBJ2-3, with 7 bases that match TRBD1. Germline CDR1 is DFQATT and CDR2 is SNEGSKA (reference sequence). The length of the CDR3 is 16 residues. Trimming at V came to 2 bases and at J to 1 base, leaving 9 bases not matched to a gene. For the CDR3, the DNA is TGCAGTGCTAGAACACCTACAGGGGTGGGCACAGATACGCAGTATTTT. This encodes CSARTPTGVGTDTQYF.

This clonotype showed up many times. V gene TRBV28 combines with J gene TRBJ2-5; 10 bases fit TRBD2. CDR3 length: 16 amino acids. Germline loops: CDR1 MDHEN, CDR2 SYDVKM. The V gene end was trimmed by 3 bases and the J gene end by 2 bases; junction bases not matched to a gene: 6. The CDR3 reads CASSLHIAGGQETQYF. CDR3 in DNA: TGTGCCAGCAGTTTGCATATAGCGGGGGGTCAAGAGACCCAGTACTTC.

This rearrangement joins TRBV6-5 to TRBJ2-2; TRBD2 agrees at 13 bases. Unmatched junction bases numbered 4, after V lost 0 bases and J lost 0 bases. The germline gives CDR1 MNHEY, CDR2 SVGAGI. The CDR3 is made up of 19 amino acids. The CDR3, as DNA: TGTGCCAGCAGTTACTCGACGACTAGCGGGGGGACGAACACCGGGGAGCTGTTTTTT. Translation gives CASSYSTTSGGTNTGELFF.

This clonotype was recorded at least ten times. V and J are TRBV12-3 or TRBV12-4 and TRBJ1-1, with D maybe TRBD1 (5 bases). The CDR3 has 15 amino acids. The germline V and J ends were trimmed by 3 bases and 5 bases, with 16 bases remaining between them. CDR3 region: CASSFWSQGRTEAFF. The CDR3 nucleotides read TGTGCCAGCAGTTTTTGGTCCCAGGGTCGGACTGAAGCTTTCTTT.

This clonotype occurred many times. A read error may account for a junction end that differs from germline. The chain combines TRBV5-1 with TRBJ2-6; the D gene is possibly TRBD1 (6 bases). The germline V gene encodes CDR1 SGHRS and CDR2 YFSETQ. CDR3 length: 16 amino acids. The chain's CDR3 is CASSLDSHSGANVLTF. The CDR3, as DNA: TGCGCCAGCAGTTTGGACAGCCACTCTGGGGCCAACGTCCTGACTTTC. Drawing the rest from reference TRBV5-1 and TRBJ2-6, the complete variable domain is KAGVTQTPRYLIKTRGQQVTLSCSPISGHRSVSWYQQTPGQGLQFLFEYFSETQRNKGNFPGRFSGRQFSNSRSEMNVSTLELGDSALYLCASSLDSHSGANVLTFGAGSRLTVL.

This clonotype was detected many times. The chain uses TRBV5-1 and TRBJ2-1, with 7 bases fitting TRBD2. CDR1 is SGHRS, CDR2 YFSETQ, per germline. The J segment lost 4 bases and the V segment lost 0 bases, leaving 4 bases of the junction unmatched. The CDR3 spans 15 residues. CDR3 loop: CASSLAGGGYNEQFF. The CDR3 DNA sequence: TGCGCCAGCAGCTTGGCTGGCGGGGGTTACAATGAGCAGTTCTTC.

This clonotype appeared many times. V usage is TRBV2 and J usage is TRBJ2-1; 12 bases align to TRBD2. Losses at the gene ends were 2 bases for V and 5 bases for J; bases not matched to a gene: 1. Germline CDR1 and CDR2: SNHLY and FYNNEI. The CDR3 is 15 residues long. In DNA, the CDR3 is TGTGCCAGCAGTGAATCTAGCGGGGGGGACAATGAGCAGTTCTTC. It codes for CASSESSGGDNEQFF. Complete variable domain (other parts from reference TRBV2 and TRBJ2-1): EPEVTQTPSHQVTQMGQEVILRCVPISNHLYFYWYRQILGQKVEFLVSFYNNEISEKSEIFDDQFSVERPDGSNFTLKIRSTKLEDSAMYFCASSESSGGDNEQFFGPGTRLTVL.

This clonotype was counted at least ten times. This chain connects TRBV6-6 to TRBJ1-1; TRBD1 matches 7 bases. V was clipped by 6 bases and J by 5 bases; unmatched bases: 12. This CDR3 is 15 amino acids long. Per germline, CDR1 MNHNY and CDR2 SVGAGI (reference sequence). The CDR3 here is CASSRPTGPGTEAFF. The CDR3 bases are TGTGCCAGCAGCCGACCGACAGGGCCGGGAACTGAAGCTTTCTTT.

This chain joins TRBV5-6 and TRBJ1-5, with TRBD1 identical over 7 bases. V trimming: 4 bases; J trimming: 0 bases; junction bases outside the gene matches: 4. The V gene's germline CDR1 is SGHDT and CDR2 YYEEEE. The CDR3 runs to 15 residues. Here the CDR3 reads CASSRGQVSNQPQHF. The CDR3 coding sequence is TGTGCCAGCAGCCGAGGACAGGTTAGCAATCAGCCCCAGCATTTT. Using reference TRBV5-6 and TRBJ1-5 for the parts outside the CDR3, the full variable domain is DAGVTQSPTHLIKTRGQQVTLRCSPKSGHDTVSWYQQALGQGPQFIFQYYEEEERQRGNFPDRFSGHQFPNYSSELNVNALLLGDSALYLCASSRGQVSNQPQHFGDGTRLSIL.

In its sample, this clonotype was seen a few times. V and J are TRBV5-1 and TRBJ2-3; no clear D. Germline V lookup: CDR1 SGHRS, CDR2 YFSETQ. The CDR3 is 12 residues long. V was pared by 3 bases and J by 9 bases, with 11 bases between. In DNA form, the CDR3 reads TGCGCCAGCAGCTCCTCTCAGCGCACGCAGTATTTT. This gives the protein CASSSSQRTQYF.

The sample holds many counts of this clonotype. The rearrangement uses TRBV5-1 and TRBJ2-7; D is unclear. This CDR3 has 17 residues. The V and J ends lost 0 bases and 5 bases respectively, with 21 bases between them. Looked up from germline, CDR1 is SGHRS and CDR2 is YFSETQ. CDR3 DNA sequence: TGCGCCAGCAGCTTGGAGGGCAGCCATCACCCCAGGAACGAGCAGTACTTC. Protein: CASSLEGSHHPRNEQYF.

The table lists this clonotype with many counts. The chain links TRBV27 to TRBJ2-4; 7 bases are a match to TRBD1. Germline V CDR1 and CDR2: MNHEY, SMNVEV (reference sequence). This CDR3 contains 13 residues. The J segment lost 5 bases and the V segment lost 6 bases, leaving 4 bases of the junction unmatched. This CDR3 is CASRLTGENIQYF. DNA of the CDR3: TGTGCCAGCAGGCTTACAGGGGAAAACATTCAGTACTTC.

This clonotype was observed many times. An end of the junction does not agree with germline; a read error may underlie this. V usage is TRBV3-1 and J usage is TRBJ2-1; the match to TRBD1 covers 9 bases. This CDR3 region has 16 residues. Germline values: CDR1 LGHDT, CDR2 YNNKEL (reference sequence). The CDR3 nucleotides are TGTGCCAGCAGTCAAGACGGGACAGGGAGGTACAATGAGCAGTTCTTC. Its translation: CASSQDGTGRYNEQFF.

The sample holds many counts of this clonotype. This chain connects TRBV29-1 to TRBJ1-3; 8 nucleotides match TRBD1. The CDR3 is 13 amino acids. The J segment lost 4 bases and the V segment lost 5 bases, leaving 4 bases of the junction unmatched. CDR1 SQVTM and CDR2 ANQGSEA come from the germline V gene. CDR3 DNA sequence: TGCAGCGTTCAACGGACAGGGGGAAACACCATATATTTT. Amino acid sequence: CSVQRTGGNTIYF. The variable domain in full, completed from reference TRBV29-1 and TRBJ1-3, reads SAVISQKPSRDICQRGTSLTIQCQVDSQVTMMFWYRQQPGQSLTLIATANQGSEATYESGFVIDKFPISRPNLTFSTLTVSNMSPEDSSIYLCSVQRTGGNTIYFGEGSWLTVV.

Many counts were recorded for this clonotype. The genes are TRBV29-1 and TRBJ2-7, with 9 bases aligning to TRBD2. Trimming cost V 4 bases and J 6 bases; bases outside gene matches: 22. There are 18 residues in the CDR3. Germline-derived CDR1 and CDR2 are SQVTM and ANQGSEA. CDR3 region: CSVARREGQIENYCEQYV. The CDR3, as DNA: TGCAGCGTTGCAAGGCGGGAGGGCCAAATTGAGAACTATTGCGAGCAGTACGTC.

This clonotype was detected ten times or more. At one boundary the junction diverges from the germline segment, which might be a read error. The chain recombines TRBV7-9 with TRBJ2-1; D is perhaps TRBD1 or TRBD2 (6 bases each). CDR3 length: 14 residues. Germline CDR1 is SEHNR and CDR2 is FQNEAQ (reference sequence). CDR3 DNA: TGTGCCAGCAGCTTAGGGGACACGGGACACCGGGGGATCTTC. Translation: CASSLGDTGHRGIF.

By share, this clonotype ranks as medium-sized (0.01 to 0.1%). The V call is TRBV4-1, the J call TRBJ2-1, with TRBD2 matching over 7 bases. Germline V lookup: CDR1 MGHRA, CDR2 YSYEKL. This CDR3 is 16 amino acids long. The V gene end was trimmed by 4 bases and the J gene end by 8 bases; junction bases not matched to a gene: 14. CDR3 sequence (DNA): TGCGCCAGCAGCCGATTCCGGGACTATGACCCCGATGAGCAGTTCTTC. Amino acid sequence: CASSRFRDYDPDEQFF.